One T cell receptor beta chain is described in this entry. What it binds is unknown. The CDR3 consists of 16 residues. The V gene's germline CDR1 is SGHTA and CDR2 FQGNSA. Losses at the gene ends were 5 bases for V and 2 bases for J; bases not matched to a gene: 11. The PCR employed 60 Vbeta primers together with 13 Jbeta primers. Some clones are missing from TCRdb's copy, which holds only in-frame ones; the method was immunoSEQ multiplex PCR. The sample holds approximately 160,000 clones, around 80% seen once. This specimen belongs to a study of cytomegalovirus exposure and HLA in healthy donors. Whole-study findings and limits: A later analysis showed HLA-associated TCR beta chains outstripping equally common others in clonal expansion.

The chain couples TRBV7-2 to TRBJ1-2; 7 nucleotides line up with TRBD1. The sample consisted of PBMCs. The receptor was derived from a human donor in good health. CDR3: CASSLRAGGGNYGYTF. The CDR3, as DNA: TGTGCCAGCAGCCTCCGGGCAGGGGGTGGGAACTATGGCTACACCTTC.